This section outlines one T cell receptor beta chain sequence together with its context. The data belong to a study of cytomegalovirus exposure and HLA in healthy donors. Germline V CDR1 and CDR2: SGHTA, FQGNSA. This CDR3 spans 15 amino acids. V gave up 2 bases and J gave up 3 bases; unmatched junction bases: 5. Measured with immunoSEQ multiplex PCR; TCRdb has only the in-frame clones, and not every one. The sample holds fewer than 200,000 clones, about 96% seen once. Sequencing was done on a sample of PBMCs. This chain links TRBV7-2 with TRBJ2-3; 7 bases are a match to TRBD1. The source is a woman under 30 in good health and CMV-seronegative. For the CDR3, the DNA is TGTGCCAGCAGCTTATGGCAGGGGGTGACAGATACGCAGTATTTT. Amino acids: CASSLWQGVTDTQYF.